The present entry profiles one TCR beta chain with its context. Its antigen is not known. The record originates from a study of blood T cells in healthy people across ages. Study-level points and caveats: Long-lived donors exceeded aged donors in naive CD4+ cells and diversity. It was held that diversity estimates obtained from one million T cells represented underestimates.

In germline, CDR1 is SQVTM, CDR2 ANQGSEA. The CDR3 covers 13 residues. V gave up 6 bases and J gave up 0 bases, with 9 bases separating them. The authors ran a second PCR of roughly 7 to 11 cycles using a sample-barcoded 5' primer and a J-beta primer mix. MiXCR was run by TCRdb on the 5' RACE reads, yielding one entry per CDR3 protein. The table shows 700,000 to 1,000,000 distinct CDR3 sequences, with roughly 44% occurring only once. The chain links TRBV29-1 to TRBJ2-4, with D unclear. The TCR comes from a man between 60 and 75 years old in good health. The sample was blood. This chain's CDR3 is CSVLSLAKNIQYF. The CDR3, as DNA: TGCAGCGTCCTCTCCCTAGCCAAAAACATTCAGTACTTC.